These T cell receptor beta chains were read from a single sample in a study of blood T cell repertoires in COVID-19. Here immunoSEQ multiplex PCR was the method, and the copy in TCRdb shows in-frame clones only, minus some. The sample holds tens of thousands of clones; approximately 86% are singletons and the top ten take around 5.8%. Sequenced material: peripheral blood. These receptors all come from a woman in her forties or fifties with acute or convalescent COVID-19. CDR3s include the opening cysteine and the closing phenylalanine or tryptophan. D genes are given only for firm matches. Where a row states a size, it is once, few, many or the class of an expanded clone; other rows omit it.

v_call	d_call	clone_size	j_call	cdr3_length	cdr3_aa	cdr3_nt
TRBV2	.	.	TRBJ1-1	14	CASSDPRENTEAFF	TGTGCCAGCAGTGATCCCAGGGAGAACACTGAAGCTTTCTTT
TRBV6-5	.	.	TRBJ2-3	15	CASSYRGYSTDTQYF	TGTGCCAGCAGTTACCGGGGTTACAGCACAGATACGCAGTATTTT
TRBV10-1	.	once	TRBJ1-1	16	CASSEARGSLNTEAFF	TGCGCCAGCAGTGAGGCCCGAGGCAGCTTGAACACTGAAGCTTTCTTT
TRBV5-1	.	.	TRBJ2-2	15	CASSSREKSTGELFF	TGCGCCAGCAGCTCCCGGGAGAAAAGCACCGGGGAGCTGTTTTTT
TRBV2	.	.	TRBJ2-3	15	CASRNQAGSTDTQYF	TGTGCCAGCAGGAACCAGGCAGGGTCCACAGATACGCAGTATTTT
TRBV15	.	.	TRBJ1-5	16	CATSRGAGRSNQPQHF	TGTGCCACCAGCAGGGGGGCAGGTCGTAGCAATCAGCCCCAGCATTTT
TRBV18	TRBD1	.	TRBJ1-5	16	CASSTAGTGQNQPQHF	TGTGCCAGCTCAACGGCCGGGACAGGGCAGAATCAGCCCCAGCATTTT
TRBV4-1	.	.	TRBJ2-1	19	CASSQDLTPGGLVGNEQFF	TGCGCCAGCAGCCAAGATCTGACGCCAGGGGGACTCGTAGGGAATGAGCAGTTCTTC
TRBV5-8	.	.	TRBJ2-2	15	CASSPGTPNTGELFF	TGTGCCAGCAGCCCCGGGACACCGAACACCGGGGAGCTGTTTTTT
TRBV6-1	TRBD1	.	TRBJ1-4	16	CASSAPGTGANEKLFF	TGTGCCAGCAGTGCCCCGGGGACAGGGGCCAATGAAAAACTGTTTTTT
TRBV19	.	.	TRBJ1-1	15	CASHRGSQLNTEAFF	TGTGCCAGCCATCGAGGGTCACAGCTGAACACTGAAGCTTTCTTT